This TCR beta chain was profiled in a study of early T cells in non-severe SARS-CoV-2 infection. V was clipped by 2 bases and J by 2 bases, with 11 bases between them. Germline V gene data show CDR1 as SGHRS and CDR2 as YFSETQ. This CDR3 is 15 amino acids long. One entry per CDR3 protein results from TCRdb running MiXCR on the 5' RACE reads. The table has about 110,000 distinct CDR3 sequences, around an eighth seen once. The V gene is TRBV5-1, the J gene TRBJ1-5, with D possibly TRBD1 on 6 matching bases. The sequence was obtained from an adult who was a healthcare worker with PCR-confirmed SARS-CoV-2 infection or an uninfected control (not recorded which). Sequencing was done on a sample of whole blood. The CDR3 DNA is TGCGCCAGCAGCTTACAGGGTGGAGGCAATCAGCCCCAGCATTTT. Amino acid sequence: CASSLQGGGNQPQHF.